Listed below are T cell receptor beta chains from one sample, sequenced in a study of cytomegalovirus exposure and HLA in healthy donors. Repertoires were generated with immunoSEQ multiplex PCR, while TCRdb's copy carries only in-frame clones and drops some. The sample gives roughly 200,000 clones, approximately 79% of which show up once; about 1.7% is in the top ten. Sequencing input: PBMCs. Receptors were obtained from a man aged 45 to 65 in good health and CMV-seronegative. The CDR3 runs from the conserved cysteine through the conserved F or W. D genes are given only for firm matches. Where a row states a size, it is once, few, many or the class of an expanded clone; other rows omit it.

>TRBV19|TRBJ2-5|few|TRBD2
TGTGCCAGTAGTCGGACTAGCGGAGGAGAGACCCAGTACTTC
CASSRTSGGETQYF
>TRBV7-7|TRBJ2-7|NA|NA
TGTGCCAGCAGCTTAGGGTCTGGACTTGACTACGAGCAGTACTTC
CASSLGSGLDYEQYF
>TRBV6-5|TRBJ1-2|NA|TRBD1
TGTGCCAGCAGGCCGGGACAGATAAACTATGGCTACACCTTC
CASRPGQINYGYTF
>TRBV10-3|TRBJ2-1|NA|TRBD1
TGTGCCATGAGTTGGGACAGGTACAATGAGCAGTTCTTC
CAMSWDRYNEQFF
>TRBV21-1|TRBJ2-1|NA|NA
TGTGCCAGCAGCGCCCGGGACTCCTACAATGAGCAGTTCTTC
CASSARDSYNEQFF
>TRBV9|TRBJ1-1|NA|NA
TGTGCCAGCACCCCCGGGGGGACGTCCACTGAAGCTTTCTTT
CASTPGGTSTEAFF
>TRBV4-1|TRBJ2-2|once|TRBD2
TGCGCCAGCAGCGGAGCGGGGTGGGCCGGGGAGCTGTTTTTT
CASSGAGWAGELFF
>TRBV6-6|TRBJ2-2|NA|NA
TGTGCCAGCAGTACTCCAAGCGGTTCGAACACCGGGGAGCTGTTTTTT
CASSTPSGSNTGELFF
>TRBV9|TRBJ2-3|few|TRBD2
TGTGCCAGCAGCGTAGGGCAACCGGGCGGGAGGAACACAGATACGCAGTATTTT
CASSVGQPGGRNTDTQYF
>TRBV7-6|TRBJ1-4|NA|NA
TGTGCCAGCAGCCCAGATAGCCTAGTAGTTGTACTGTTTTTT
CASSPDSLVVVLFF
>TRBV19|TRBJ1-4|NA|NA
TGTGCCAGTAGTATAGGGGGCAGTAATGAAAAACTGTTTTTT
CASSIGGSNEKLFF
>TRBV27|TRBJ2-7|NA|TRBD2
TGTGCCAGCAGCTCGGGACTAGCGCAGTACGAGCAGTACTTC
CASSSGLAQYEQYF
>TRBV4-2|TRBJ1-6|NA|TRBD1
TGTGCCAGCAGCCTAGAGGGACAGGACGATTCACCCCTCCACTTT
CASSLEGQDDSPLHF
>TRBV29-1|TRBJ1-1|few|TRBD1
TGCAGCGTCCTCGACAGGGCCGACACTGAAGCTTTCTTT
CSVLDRADTEAFF
>TRBV18|TRBJ1-1|NA|NA
TGTGCCAGCTCACAACAGGACGGCTCTGAAGCTTTCTTT
CASSQQDGSEAFF
>TRBV2|TRBJ2-3|NA|TRBD2
TGTGCCAGCAGTGCGGGACTAAGCACAGATACGCAGTATTTT
CASSAGLSTDTQYF
>TRBV7-3|TRBJ2-1|NA|TRBD2
TGTGCCAGCAGCTCAAGACTAGCGGGAGGGCCGGGTGAGCAGTTCTTC
CASSSRLAGGPGEQFF
>TRBV30|TRBJ2-1|NA|TRBD2
TGTGCCTGGAGTGAGGGGACTAGCGGGAGTGATGAGCAGTTCTTC
CAWSEGTSGSDEQFF
>TRBV27|TRBJ2-7|NA|NA
TGTGCCAGCAGTTCACAGGGCATCTCCTACGAGCAGTACTTC
CASSSQGISYEQYF
>TRBV5-1|TRBJ2-1|NA|TRBD1
TGCGCCAGCAGCCTAGGGACAGAGGAGTTCTTC
CASSLGTEEFF
>TRBV5-1|TRBJ1-4|NA|TRBD1
TGCGCCAGCAGTACCGGGACAGCGGATGAAAAACTGTTTTTT
CASSTGTADEKLFF
>TRBV10-3|TRBJ2-1|NA|TRBD2
TGTGCCATCAGTGACACCGGGACTAGCGGGAGGGCGGGTGAGCAGTTCTTC
CAISDTGTSGRAGEQFF
>TRBV5-3|TRBJ2-7|NA|TRBD2
TGTGCCAGAAGTTATGACGGGACTAGTCAGCACGAGCAGTACTTC
CARSYDGTSQHEQYF
>TRBV7-9|TRBJ2-2|NA|NA
TGTGCCAGCAGCTTAGCTTCCGGGGGGCCAGCCGGGGAGCTGTTTTTT
CASSLASGGPAGELFF
>TRBV6-5|TRBJ2-7|few|NA
TGTGCCAGCAGTTACTCGAATAGCGGCCCCTACGAGCAGTACTTC
CASSYSNSGPYEQYF
>TRBV18|TRBJ2-1|NA|TRBD1
TGTGCCAGCTTTACCGGGACAGGGTCGAACAATGAGCAGTTCTTC
CASFTGTGSNNEQFF
>TRBV18|TRBJ1-5|NA|TRBD1
TGTGCCAGCTCACCTTCACAGGGGGAGGGTCAGCCCCAGCATTTT
CASSPSQGEGQPQHF